The 25 T cell receptor beta chains listed next were all sequenced from one sample in a study of cytomegalovirus exposure and HLA in healthy donors. PCR employed 60 Vbeta and 13 Jbeta primers. Repertoires were generated with immunoSEQ multiplex PCR, while TCRdb's copy carries only in-frame clones and drops some. The profile covers about 140,000 clones, with roughly 73% appearing a single time and 1.3% taken by the ten largest. Sequenced input: PBMCs. Receptor source: a woman aged 40 to 50 in good health and CMV-seronegative.

V usage is TRBV4-1 and J usage is TRBJ2-7; TRBD2 is a possible D gene (6 bases). The CDR3 length is 14 residues. Per germline, CDR1 MGHRA and CDR2 YSYEKL. V was clipped by 1 base and J by 5 bases, with 12 bases between them. CDR3 protein: CASSQVVREDEQYF. The CDR3 DNA reads as TGCGCCAGCAGCCAAGTTGTCAGGGAGGACGAGCAGTACTTC.

This chain links TRBV7-9 with TRBJ1-4; no clear D. The CDR3 runs to 12 residues. V shed 6 bases and J shed 4 bases, with 6 bases lying between them. Per germline, CDR1 SEHNR and CDR2 FQNEAQ (reference sequence). Here the CDR3 reads CASSSVNEKLFF. The CDR3 bases are TGTGCCAGCAGTTCCGTTAATGAAAAACTGTTTTTT.

The rearrangement links TRBV19 to TRBJ1-1, with D possibly TRBD1 on 6 matching bases. In germline, CDR1 is LNHDA, CDR2 SQIVND (reference sequence). Trimming stripped 5 bases from V and 0 bases from J, with 13 bases between. This CDR3 spans 15 amino acids. The CDR3 sequence: CASSLGHPMNTEAFF. The CDR3 DNA reads TGTGCCAGTAGTTTGGGACACCCTATGAACACTGAAGCTTTCTTT.

This clone has only one observation. The gene calls are TRBV6-1 and TRBJ2-5; 7 bases match TRBD1. The end of the DNA fits TRBJ2-7 better, so the J call may be wrong. The CDR3 covers 14 residues. CDR1 MNHNS and CDR2 SASEGT come from the germline V gene. DNA for the CDR3: TGTGCCAGCAGTGAGGACAGGAGCAACTACGAGCAGTACTTC. It codes for CASSEDRSNYEQYF.

Only a few counts were recorded for this clone. The J gene is TRBJ2-7, the V gene TRBV6-5; 7 bases agree with TRBD1. V lost 8 bases to trimming and J lost 2 bases; unmatched junction nucleotides: 6. The germline CDR1 and CDR2 sequences are MNHEY and SVGAGI. The CDR3 length is 13 residues. The CDR3 sequence: CASGRDRTYEQYF. As DNA, the CDR3 is TGTGCCAGCGGCCGGGACAGAACCTACGAGCAGTACTTC.

The chain uses TRBV6-1 and TRBJ2-3; 7 nucleotides match TRBD1. The CDR3 totals 18 residues. Unmatched junction bases numbered 13, after V lost 4 bases and J lost 0 bases. Germline V lookup: CDR1 MNHNS, CDR2 SASEGT. The CDR3 DNA reads TGTGCCAGCAGTGCCCCTCCTGGGCAGGGGGATAGCACAGATACGCAGTATTTT. It translates to CASSAPPGQGDSTDTQYF.

The chain uses TRBV6-1 and TRBJ2-1, with 9 bases fitting TRBD1. V gave up 3 bases and J gave up 4 bases; unmatched junction bases: 7. CDR1 and CDR2 (germline): MNHNS, SASEGT. The CDR3 has 16 amino acids. CDR3 protein: CASSESPGQGYNEQFF. The CDR3 DNA reads TGTGCCAGCAGTGAGAGCCCGGGACAGGGTTACAATGAGCAGTTCTTC.

This clone was picked up a small number of times. The chain carries TRBV6-1 and TRBJ1-5; the match to TRBD1 covers 7 bases. Germline CDR1 and CDR2: MNHNS and SASEGT. The CDR3 is 14 residues long. Trimming removed 2 bases from V and 10 bases from J; junction bases left unmatched: 8. CDR3 in DNA: TGTGCCAGCAGTGAAAGGGCAGGGGGTCCTCCCCAGCATTTT. Protein sequence: CASSERAGGPPQHF.

This rearrangement joins TRBV5-6 to TRBJ2-3; D perhaps matches TRBD2 (6 bases). This CDR3 spans 15 amino acids. Germline V gene sequence: CDR1 SGHDT, CDR2 YYEEEE. Trimming removed 2 bases at V and 4 bases at J, with 14 bases between. The CDR3, as DNA: TGTGCCAGCAGCTTCCGGGGACTGACTTCAGATACGCAGTATTTT. Translated, it gives CASSFRGLTSDTQYF.

V and J are TRBV11-2 and TRBJ1-2; possible D gene TRBD1, 5 bases. Trimming removed 2 bases from V and 6 bases from J, with 10 bases in between. Germline loops: CDR1 SGHAT, CDR2 FQNNGV. The CDR3 contains 13 residues. CDR3 DNA: TGTGCCAGCAGCTTAACAGGATCGGATGGCTACACCTTC. Translation: CASSLTGSDGYTF.

The chain recombines TRBV29-1 with TRBJ2-1; 13 nucleotides align to TRBD2. Germline CDR1 SQVTM, CDR2 ANQGSEA. The CDR3 extends over 15 amino acids. Trimming at V came to 5 bases and at J to 8 bases, leaving 9 bases not matched to a gene. CDR3 DNA sequence: TGCAGCGTTATAGGTGGGACTAGCGGGGTCGATGAGCAGTTCTTC. This encodes CSVIGGTSGVDEQFF.

This chain connects TRBV7-3 to TRBJ1-1; D unresolved. Germline V CDR1 and CDR2: SGHTA, FQGTGA. The CDR3 loop spans 13 amino acids. Trimming left V 5 bases short and J 1 base short, with 8 bases between. The CDR3 region is CASSRRGNTEAFF. The CDR3 DNA reads TGTGCCAGCAGCCGACGCGGGAACACTGAAGCTTTCTTT. Full variable domain (outside the CDR3, taken from reference TRBV7-3 and TRBJ1-1): GAGVSQTPSNKVTEKGKYVELRCDPISGHTALYWYRQSLGQGPEFLIYFQGTGAADDSGLPNDRFFAVRPEGSVSTLKIQRTERGDSAVYLCASSRRGNTEAFFGQGTRLTVV.

CDR3 in DNA: TGTGCCAGTAGTATTCGGTCCACCGACACCGGGGAGCTGTTTTTT. As protein: CASSIRSTDTGELFF. This chain connects TRBV19 to TRBJ2-2, with D unresolved. Germline CDR1 LNHDA, CDR2 SQIVND (reference sequence). CDR3 length: 15 residues. The ends were cut back, 3 bases at V and 3 bases at J, with 11 bases in the middle.

The chain joins TRBV25-1 to TRBJ1-2, with D possibly matching TRBD1 (5 bases). V gave up 3 bases and J gave up 6 bases, with 11 bases separating them. In germline, CDR1 is MGHDK, CDR2 SYGVNS. The CDR3 is made up of 13 amino acids. The CDR3 coding sequence is TGTGCCAGCAGTGATCGGCAGGGTGATGGCTACACCTTC. Protein sequence: CASSDRQGDGYTF.

This sequence joins TRBV4-1 and TRBJ2-7, with D perhaps TRBD1 (5 bases). Germline V CDR1 and CDR2: MGHRA, YSYEKL. Deletions cut 4 bases from V and 0 bases from J, with 16 bases between. The CDR3 consists of 16 residues. CDR3 coding DNA: TGCGCCAGCAGCCCTACAGGTGGACCGAGCTCCTACGAGCAGTACGTC. Translation: CASSPTGGPSSYEQYV.

There are a few counts of this clone. The chain uses TRBV10-3 and TRBJ2-7; 12 bases agree with TRBD1. The CDR3 sequence is 15 residues long. The V gene end was trimmed by 4 bases and the J gene end by 5 bases; junction bases not matched to a gene: 6. Germline-derived CDR1 and CDR2 are ENHRY and SYGVKD. The CDR3 DNA sequence: TGTGCCATCAGTGGTGGGACAGGGGGCTTCCACGAGCAGTACTTC. Translated: CAISGGTGGFHEQYF.

The chain uses TRBV28 and TRBJ1-5; the D gene is possibly TRBD1 (5 bases). The V end was cut by 4 bases, the J end by 7 bases, with 20 bases between. CDR3 length: 16 residues. Germline V gene data show CDR1 as MDHEN and CDR2 as SYDVKM. The CDR3 region has the DNA TGTGCCAGCAGTTACCCGACTTCCGGGGGGAAACAGCCCCAGCATTTT. Its protein product is CASSYPTSGGKQPQHF.

This chain joins TRBV18 and TRBJ2-2, with no clear D. CDR3 length: 18 amino acids. Germline loops: CDR1 KGHSH, CDR2 LQKENI. V shed 2 bases and J shed 2 bases, with 18 bases lying between them. The DNA for the CDR3 is TGTGCCAGCTCACCATCCACCTCCCGGCTAGGTAACACCGGGGAGCTGTTTTTT. Protein product: CASSPSTSRLGNTGELFF.

A single count supports this clone. V is TRBV10-3 and J is TRBJ1-1; D is undetermined. V lost 6 bases and J lost 0, with 14 bases in between. The CDR3 runs to 15 residues. Germline CDR1 and CDR2: ENHRY and SYGVKD. The CDR3: CAISKNNPMNTEAFF. CDR3 in DNA: TGTGCCATCAGCAAGAATAACCCTATGAACACTGAAGCTTTCTTT.

V and J are TRBV7-2 and TRBJ2-7, with TRBD2 identical over 10 bases. The CDR3 is 15 amino acids. CDR1 SGHTA and CDR2 FQGNSA come from the germline V gene. Losses at the gene ends were 5 bases for V and 0 bases for J; bases not matched to a gene: 4. The CDR3 here is CASSRTSGVSYEQYF. The CDR3 bases are TGTGCCAGCAGCCGCACTAGCGGGGTCTCCTACGAGCAGTACTTC.

V usage is TRBV5-1 and J usage is TRBJ1-6, with 7 positions matching TRBD1. This CDR3 is 14 amino acids long. Germline trimming cut 4 bases from V and 7 bases from J; bases unmatched to any gene: 5. Germline CDR1 reads SGHRS; CDR2 reads YFSETQ. The CDR3 reads CASSPGQTNSPLHF. The CDR3 nucleotides read TGCGCCAGCAGCCCGGGACAGACAAATTCACCCCTCCACTTT.

The rearrangement links TRBV27 to TRBJ2-2; D remains unclear. Germline CDR1 and CDR2: MNHEY and SMNVEV (reference sequence). This CDR3 has 14 amino acids. Trimming took 0 bases from V and 4 from J, leaving 6 bases between them. The CDR3 sequence is CASSLSGSTGELFF. CDR3 nucleotides: TGTGCCAGCAGTTTATCTGGTAGCACCGGGGAGCTGTTTTTT.

This clone has only one observation. The chain couples TRBV27 to TRBJ2-3; 7 bases align to TRBD1. CDR3 length: 16 residues. Trimming took 2 bases from V and 0 from J; bases not matched to a gene: 5. Germline V gene lookup returns CDR1 MNHEY and CDR2 SMNVEV (reference sequence). CDR3 sequence: CASSLTGQLSTDTQYF. The DNA for the CDR3 is TGTGCCAGCAGTTTAACGGGACAGCTAAGCACAGATACGCAGTATTTT.

There are a few counts of this clone. The chain uses TRBV29-1 and TRBJ2-7; maybe TRBD1 (6 bases). This CDR3 comprises 13 residues. The germline gives CDR1 SQVTM, CDR2 ANQGSEA. V gave up 6 bases and J gave up 4 bases, with 16 bases separating them. The CDR3 protein is CSVALGALYEQYF. As DNA, the CDR3 is TGCAGCGTCGCCTTGGGGGCCCTGTACGAGCAGTACTTC.

The rearrangement uses TRBV6-1 and TRBJ2-5; D remains ambiguous. Germline lookup yields CDR1 MNHNS and CDR2 SASEGT. This CDR3 has 13 amino acids. Between the trimmed V and J ends, which lost 6 bases and 2 bases, there was a span of 10 bases. CDR3 DNA sequence: TGTGCCAGCAGCGTGGCGGAGCAAGAGACCCAGTACTTC. Protein product: CASSVAEQETQYF.